These 25 T cell receptor beta chains share one sample of origin, sequenced in a study of beta chain features in type 1 diabetes. Expressed TCRB transcripts were sequenced after all isolated RNA was converted to cDNA. Repertoires were generated with immunoSEQ multiplex PCR, while TCRdb's copy carries only in-frame clones and drops some. This sample carries almost 350,000 clones, less than 10% of them seen once, and the ten largest clones take less than 0.45%. The sample taken for sequencing was central memory CD4+ T cells from blood. These receptors were obtained from a woman younger than 30 in good health.

The sample holds a few counts of this clone. The V call is TRBV20-1, the J call TRBJ1-1; no reliable D call. Germline V CDR1 and CDR2: DFQATT, SNEGSKA (reference sequence). Trimming removed 5 bases at V and 6 bases at J, with 10 bases between. The CDR3 extends over 11 amino acids. In DNA, the CDR3 is TGCAGTGCTCCGTTTTACCCTGAAGCTTTCTTT. Its translation: CSAPFYPEAFF.

Comment on this clone: The germline gene is not matched at one end of the junction; a read error may be the cause. This chain links TRBV7-7 with TRBJ2-3; a weak D match, TRBD2 (6 bases). This CDR3 has 15 residues. From germline, CDR1 is SSHAT and CDR2 FNYEAQ (reference sequence). The CDR3 loop is CASSLGLAEIDTQYF. DNA of the CDR3: TGTGCTAGCAGCTTAGGCTTAGCGGAAATAGATACGCAGTATTTT.

The chain carries TRBV5-4 and TRBJ2-3, with D maybe TRBD2 (5 bases). The CDR3 totals 15 residues. V was trimmed by 0 bases and J by 2 bases, leaving 10 bases between them. Germline assignment: CDR1 SGHNT and CDR2 YYREEE (reference sequence). CDR3 bases: TGTGCCAGCAGCTTGGCAGCGGATCCCACAGATACGCAGTATTTT. This encodes CASSLAADPTDTQYF.

The chain couples TRBV6-5 to TRBJ2-7, with TRBD2 matching 14 bases. Germline V gives CDR1 MNHEY, CDR2 SVGAGI. This CDR3 contains 14 residues. J was trimmed by 7 bases and V by 7 bases; bases with no gene match: 6. The CDR3 region is CASKPGLAGEEQYF. CDR3 sequence (DNA): TGTGCCAGCAAACCGGGACTAGCGGGAGAAGAGCAGTACTTC.

This chain uses TRBV7-3 with TRBJ2-5; D gene uncertain. Germline CDR1 reads SGHTA; CDR2 reads FQGTGA. Trimming removed 2 bases from V and 0 bases from J, with 4 bases in between. This CDR3 is built from 13 residues. Written as DNA, the CDR3 is TGTGCCAGCAGCTTAGAGTACCAAGAGACCCAGTACTTC. This gives the protein CASSLEYQETQYF.

The gene calls are TRBV6-5 and TRBJ1-2; D is perhaps TRBD1 (6 bases). The CDR3 loop spans 15 amino acids. Between the trimmed V and J ends, which lost 2 bases and 1 base, there was a span of 11 bases. CDR1 MNHEY and CDR2 SVGAGI come from the germline V gene. For the CDR3, the DNA is TGTGCCAGCAGTTACCAGGGGAACATTAACTATGGCTACACCTTC. It is translated as CASSYQGNINYGYTF.

This clone was found a few times. CDR3: CASSLQPGFTGELFF. CDR3 DNA: TGCGCCAGCAGCTTGCAACCGGGATTCACCGGGGAGCTGTTTTTT. The V call is TRBV5-1, the J call TRBJ2-2; D may be TRBD2 (5 bases). This CDR3 is built from 15 residues. CDR1 is SGHRS and CDR2 is YFSETQ in the germline V gene. The ends were cut back, 1 base at V and 4 bases at J, with 11 bases in the middle.

This clone appeared a few times. The chain is built from TRBV18 and TRBJ2-3; D might be TRBD2 (5 bases). V was cut by 4 bases and J by 1 base, with 12 bases left in between. Germline V gene lookup returns CDR1 KGHSH and CDR2 LQKENI. CDR3 length equals 15 residues. The CDR3 DNA reads TGTGCCAGCTCACGAGGGAATCAGGGCACAGATACGCAGTATTTT. Protein sequence: CASSRGNQGTDTQYF.

This clone was observed a few times. This chain connects TRBV5-4 to TRBJ2-5, with TRBD1 as a possible D gene (5 bases). V was clipped by 0 bases and J by 2 bases, with 11 bases between them. This CDR3 has 15 residues. Germline V CDR1 and CDR2: SGHNT, YYREEE (reference sequence). The CDR3 reads CASSLATANQETQYF. CDR3 nucleotide sequence: TGTGCCAGCAGCTTGGCGACAGCGAATCAAGAGACCCAGTACTTC.

This rearrangement joins TRBV9 to TRBJ2-1, with a tentative D call TRBD2 (6 bases). Trimming cost V 3 bases and J 1 base, with 11 bases left between them. The CDR3 is made up of 15 amino acids. CDR1 is SGDLS, CDR2 YYNGEE, per germline. CDR3 sequence: CASSATGVSYNEQFF. The CDR3 DNA reads as TGTGCCAGCAGCGCTACGGGAGTGTCCTACAATGAGCAGTTCTTC.

The chain recombines TRBV5-4 with TRBJ1-1, with a weak D call TRBD1 (6 bases). V dropped 2 bases and J dropped 9 bases, with 14 bases sitting between them. Germline loops: CDR1 SGHNT, CDR2 YYREEE (reference sequence). The CDR3 sequence is 13 residues long. As DNA, the CDR3 is TGTGCCAGCAGCTTTAATAGACAGGCCCAAGCTTTCTTT. Translating gives CASSFNRQAQAFF.

This clone was observed a few times. V usage is TRBV28 and J usage is TRBJ1-5; D not certain. CDR1 and CDR2 from the germline V gene are MDHEN and SYDVKM. The CDR3 totals 16 residues. V lost 7 bases and J lost 5, with 21 bases in between. CDR3 DNA sequence: TGTGCCAGCATTCGAGAAATCCGGAAAAGCTATCAGCCCCAGCATTTT. This codes for CASIREIRKSYQPQHF.

This clone has more than one count but fewer than ten. The gene calls are TRBV5-1 and TRBJ2-1; 7 bases agree with TRBD2. The V and J ends lost 0 bases and 6 bases, in that order; junction bases with no gene match: 6. CDR1 SGHRS and CDR2 YFSETQ come from the germline V gene. The CDR3 is 15 amino acids. The CDR3 here is CASSLEGRGTNEQFF. The CDR3 nucleotides are TGCGCCAGCAGCTTGGAAGGGAGGGGTACCAATGAGCAGTTCTTC.

This clone has at least ten counts. The chain is built from TRBV15 and TRBJ2-2; D remains unclear. Trimming left V 1 base short and J 7 bases short, with 10 bases between. Per germline, CDR1 LNHNV and CDR2 YYDKDF (reference sequence). There are 14 residues in the CDR3. DNA of the CDR3: TGTGCCACCAGCAGAGTTGGGGTGATCGGGGAGCTGTTTTTT. This codes for CATSRVGVIGELFF.

In its sample, this clone was seen a few times. This chain connects TRBV11-2 to TRBJ2-2, with 8 bases identical to TRBD1. Germline values: CDR1 SGHAT, CDR2 FQNNGV. V lost 5 bases to trimming and J lost 4 bases; unmatched junction nucleotides: 6. CDR3 length equals 15 residues. The CDR3 reads CASSTDRVGTGELFF. The CDR3 region has the DNA TGTGCCAGCAGCACGGACAGGGTGGGCACCGGGGAGCTGTTTTTT. The full variable domain, its missing parts supplied by reference TRBV11-2 and TRBJ2-2, is EAGVAQSPRYKIIEKRQSVAFWCNPISGHATLYWYQQILGQGPKLLIQFQNNGVVDDSQLPKDRFSAERLKGVDSTLKIQPAKLEDSAVYLCASSTDRVGTGELFFGEGSRLTVL.

The chain couples TRBV2 to TRBJ2-7; perhaps TRBD2 as D (6 bases). Germline-derived CDR1 and CDR2 are SNHLY and FYNNEI. V lost 7 bases and J 2 bases, leaving 15 bases between the germline ends. The CDR3 totals 14 residues. CDR3 nucleotide sequence: TGTGCCAGCAAACTTAGTGGGACTGCCTACGAGCAGTACTTC. It specifies CASKLSGTAYEQYF.

Many counts were recorded for this clone. The chain joins TRBV4-3 to TRBJ2-1; perhaps TRBD2 as D (5 bases). Looked up from germline, CDR1 is LGHNA and CDR2 is YSLEER. The CDR3 is 15 residues long. Trimming removed 2 bases at V and 5 bases at J, with 13 bases between. CDR3 sequence reads: CASSQLLDGDNEQFF. The CDR3 DNA is TGCGCCAGCAGCCAACTCCTGGACGGGGACAATGAGCAGTTCTTC.

In this sample, this clone turned up a few times. The chain recombines TRBV9 with TRBJ2-1; the match to TRBD1 covers 9 bases. J was trimmed by 6 bases and V by 0 bases; bases with no gene match: 4. Germline V CDR1 and CDR2: SGDLS, YYNGEE. The CDR3 consists of 15 residues. The CDR3, as DNA: TGTGCCAGCAGCGTAGGGGGACAGGGATCCAATGAGCAGTTCTTC. The encoded protein is CASSVGGQGSNEQFF.

This clone was seen a handful of times. The V and J genes are TRBV27 and TRBJ1-3; D remains ambiguous. V was cut by 3 bases and J by 3 bases, with 6 bases left in between. Germline V gene lookup returns CDR1 MNHEY and CDR2 SMNVEV (reference sequence). This CDR3 comprises 13 residues. The CDR3, as DNA: TGTGCCAGCAGTTTGGGTAATGGAAACACCATATATTTT. As protein: CASSLGNGNTIYF.

The V call is TRBV5-4, the J call TRBJ2-1; TRBD1 aligns across 12 bases. The CDR3 consists of 19 residues. J was trimmed by 1 base and V by 7 bases; bases with no gene match: 15. Germline V gives CDR1 SGHNT, CDR2 YYREEE (reference sequence). CDR3 nucleotide sequence: TGTGCCAGCGCAAGGCCCGGGACAGGGGGCGGAGCGTCCTACAATGAGCAGTTCTTC. It encodes CASARPGTGGGASYNEQFF.

The genes are TRBV7-2 and TRBJ1-5; possible D gene TRBD1, 5 bases. The CDR3 covers 14 residues. V lost 1 base and J lost 7, with 11 bases in between. The germline V gene has CDR1 SGHTA and CDR2 FQGNSA. The CDR3: CASSLVGRTQPQHF. CDR3 nucleotides: TGTGCCAGCAGCTTAGTAGGGAGGACACAGCCCCAGCATTTT.

This clone was counted a few times. The rearrangement joins TRBV7-2 to TRBJ2-2; 11 positions agree with TRBD2. The CDR3 has 16 amino acids. Trimming removed 1 base from V and 7 bases from J; junction bases left unmatched: 5. Germline V CDR1 and CDR2: SGHTA, FQGNSA. CDR3 loop: CASSLELAGVFGELFF. The CDR3 DNA reads TGTGCCAGCAGCTTAGAACTAGCGGGAGTATTCGGGGAGCTGTTTTTT.

This chain joins TRBV27 and TRBJ2-5; tentatively, D is TRBD1 or TRBD2 (5 bases each). The J call may be wrong; the DNA end is better matched by TRBJ2-7. The CDR3 contains 14 residues. CDR1 and CDR2 (germline): MNHEY, SMNVEV (reference sequence). This CDR3 reads CASGRWGRVYEQYF. The CDR3 nucleotides are TGTGCCAGCGGCCGCTGGGGGAGAGTCTACGAGCAGTACTTC.

With respect to this clone: The same CDR3 is also encoded by other DNA sequences in this sample. This chain links TRBV18 with TRBJ2-1; 8 bases map to TRBD2. The CDR3 extends over 14 amino acids. The V gene end was trimmed by 3 bases and the J gene end by 5 bases; junction bases not matched to a gene: 3. Germline V gene lookup returns CDR1 KGHSH and CDR2 LQKENI. The CDR3 DNA sequence: TGTGCCAGCTCACCCTTAGCGGGGAACAATGAGCAGTTCTTC. It translates to CASSPLAGNNEQFF.

V and J are TRBV19 and TRBJ1-3, with D tentatively TRBD1 (5 bases). The CDR3 contains 17 residues. V lost 4 bases, J lost 2 bases, and 18 bases lay in between. Germline CDR1 reads LNHDA; CDR2 reads SQIVND (reference sequence). In DNA, the CDR3 is TGTGCCAGTAGTAGAGGACACGTACTTGAAACTGGAAACACCATATATTTT. Translated: CASSRGHVLETGNTIYF.